This T cell receptor (beta chain) was captured in a study of shared clonotypes between healthy human individuals. Unsorted samples used some 90 million PBMCs for genomic DNA. This was a deep-level run. In the original workflow: ImmunoSEQ output lacked quality scores and full-length reads, limiting matched filtering. The assay was immunoSEQ multiplex PCR, and TCRdb's table has in-frame clones only and misses some. Clone size and V and J calls were adopted from that table, with D and trimming inferred from the DNA. The repertoire holds about 470,000 clones, roughly 77% seen once, with less than 15% in the top ten. The CDR3 covers 13 residues. Germline V gene lookup returns CDR1 SQVTM and CDR2 ANQGSEA. With V trimmed by 6 bases and J by 6 bases, 10 bases remained unmatched.

The receptor was derived from a woman between 40 and 55 years old in good health. Some clones in this sample may be carry-over from other donors' samples. Sequencing used PBMCs. The genes are TRBV29-1 and TRBJ2-7; 8 bases are shared with TRBD2. CDR3 sequence reads: CSVGALAGPEQYF. The CDR3 DNA sequence: TGCAGCGTAGGGGCGCTAGCGGGTCCCGAGCAGTACTTC.